This T cell receptor (beta chain) stems from a study of blood T cell repertoires in COVID-19. Whole-study context: The United States, Italy and Spain provided the acute and convalescent COVID-19 samples.

Germline V CDR1 and CDR2: LNHDA, SQIVND (reference sequence). The CDR3 is 14 residues long. The V end was cut by 6 bases, the J end by 8 bases, with 19 bases between. Under the authors' procedure: Nucleated cell counts were estimated from reference gene primer amplification. Data came from immunoSEQ multiplex PCR; TCRdb stores just in-frame clones and leaves some out. The V and J calls and the clone size are those of that table, but D and trimming were determined from the DNA. Of 84,000 or so clones in the sample, under 85% were seen once. The chain employs TRBV19 and TRBJ1-2; D remains ambiguous. Input material: peripheral blood. This TCR was sampled from a human donor in a cohort sampled during active COVID-19. The CDR3 nucleotides are TGTGCCAGTAGCGATGCCGTGATCCTACGAGGCTACACCTTC. Residues: CASSDAVILRGYTF. Looking up the rest from reference TRBV19 and TRBJ1-2 gives the full variable domain: DGGITQSPKYLFRKEGQNVTLSCEQNLNHDAMYWYRQDPGQGLRLIYYSQIVNDFQKGDIAEGYSVSREKKESFPLTVTSAQKNPTAFYLCASSDAVILRGYTFGSGTRLTVV.